The rows below give T cell receptor beta chains drawn from one sample of a study of T cells in Graves' hyperthyroidism and ophthalmopathy. MiXCR was run by TCRdb on the multiplex PCR reads, yielding one entry per CDR3 protein. The sample has 300,000 to 450,000 distinct CDR3 sequences, about 13% seen once. The sequenced sample consisted of blood. All receptors come from a young woman with Graves' hyperthyroidism. Both conserved end residues are part of each CDR3. The order of the fields is D gene, clone size, V gene, J gene, CDR3 protein, CDR3 DNA. A D gene is named only where the DNA matches it firmly. Clone size is given for some rows only: seen once, a few or many times, or a class if the clone is expanded.

d_call: NA; clone_size: NA; v_call: TRBV25-1; j_call: TRBJ1-4; cdr3_aa: CASSEFPLNEKLFF; cdr3_nt: TGTGCCAGCAGTGAATTCCCCCTTAATGAAAAACTGTTTTTT
d_call: TRBD1; clone_size: many; v_call: TRBV5-7; j_call: TRBJ1-5; cdr3_aa: CASSPDGRGRLSNQPQHF; cdr3_nt: TGTGCCAGCAGCCCCGACGGCAGGGGGCGTTTGAGCAATCAGCCCCAGCATTTT
d_call: NA; clone_size: many; v_call: TRBV10-3; j_call: TRBJ1-5; cdr3_aa: CAISESNQPQHF; cdr3_nt: TGTGCCATCAGTGAGTCGAATCAGCCCCAGCATTTT
d_call: TRBD2; clone_size: few; v_call: TRBV6-2/TRBV6-3; j_call: TRBJ2-3; cdr3_aa: CASSWREITDTQYF; cdr3_nt: TGTGCCAGTTCTTGGCGGGAGATCACAGATACGCAGTATTTT
d_call: TRBD2; clone_size: many; v_call: TRBV18; j_call: TRBJ2-7; cdr3_aa: CASSPVRTSGRYEQYF; cdr3_nt: TGTGCCAGCTCACCGGTAAGGACTAGCGGGAGATACGAGCAGTACTTC
d_call: NA; clone_size: NA; v_call: TRBV5-6; j_call: TRBJ1-4; cdr3_aa: CASSSAVWVVGTEKLFF; cdr3_nt: TGTGCCAGCAGCTCTGCGGTCTGGGTTGTCGGAACAGAAAAACTGTTTTTT
d_call: TRBD2; clone_size: NA; v_call: TRBV10-3; j_call: TRBJ2-7; cdr3_aa: CAISPETSGALEQYF; cdr3_nt: TGTGCCATCAGTCCCGAGACTAGCGGGGCCCTCGAGCAGTACTTC
d_call: TRBD1; clone_size: many; v_call: TRBV12-3/TRBV12-4; j_call: TRBJ1-6; cdr3_aa: CASRTGTGFSPLHF; cdr3_nt: TGTGCCAGCAGGACCGGGACAGGGTTTTCACCCCTCCACTTT
d_call: NA; clone_size: many; v_call: TRBV10-3; j_call: TRBJ1-3; cdr3_aa: CAISPLGSGNTIYF; cdr3_nt: TGTGCCATCAGCCCTTTGGGCTCTGGAAACACCATATATTTT
d_call: NA; clone_size: many; v_call: TRBV11-2; j_call: TRBJ2-1; cdr3_aa: CASSLGAQGSSYNEQFF; cdr3_nt: TGTGCCAGCAGCTTGGGCGCACAGGGCTCTTCCTACAATGAGCAGTTCTTC
d_call: NA; clone_size: many; v_call: TRBV28; j_call: TRBJ2-1; cdr3_aa: CATLGPNGVEQFF; cdr3_nt: TGTGCCACTCTCGGCCCGAATGGAGTTGAGCAGTTCTTC
d_call: NA; clone_size: many; v_call: TRBV12-3/TRBV12-4; j_call: TRBJ2-7; cdr3_aa: CASSPGHRVYEQYF; cdr3_nt: TGTGCCAGCAGTCCCGGCCACAGGGTGTATGAGCAGTACTTC
d_call: TRBD1; clone_size: NA; v_call: TRBV5-1; j_call: TRBJ1-6; cdr3_aa: CASSLTGTDNSPLHF; cdr3_nt: TGCGCCAGCAGCTTAACCGGGACAGATAATTCACCCCTCCACTTT
d_call: TRBD2; clone_size: once; v_call: TRBV28; j_call: TRBJ2-3; cdr3_aa: CASSPNKAGGFTDTQYF; cdr3_nt: TGTGCCAGCAGTCCCAATAAGGCGGGGGGGTTCACAGATACGCAGTATTTT
d_call: TRBD1; clone_size: NA; v_call: TRBV5-1; j_call: TRBJ1-5; cdr3_aa: CASSSDRGRGQPQHF; cdr3_nt: TGTGCCAGCAGCTCAGACAGGGGGCGAGGTCAGCCCCAGCATTTT
d_call: TRBD2; clone_size: many; v_call: TRBV7-2; j_call: TRBJ2-5; cdr3_aa: CASSFSGRYQETQYF; cdr3_nt: TGTGCCAGCAGCTTCAGCGGGAGGTACCAAGAGACCCAGTACTTC
d_call: NA; clone_size: many; v_call: TRBV27; j_call: TRBJ1-6; cdr3_aa: CASRPTSGDSPLHF; cdr3_nt: TGTGCCAGCAGGCCGACGTCCGGGGATTCACCCCTCCACTTT
d_call: NA; clone_size: medium-sized; v_call: TRBV28; j_call: TRBJ2-1; cdr3_aa: CASRGNNEQFF; cdr3_nt: TGTGCCAGCAGGGGCAACAATGAGCAGTTCTTC
d_call: NA; clone_size: NA; v_call: TRBV7-9; j_call: TRBJ1-2; cdr3_aa: CASSPNGRGYTF; cdr3_nt: TGTGCCAGCAGCCCCAACGGGCGAGGCTACACCTTC
d_call: NA; clone_size: few; v_call: TRBV5-8; j_call: TRBJ1-4; cdr3_aa: CASRLGRGSNEKLFF; cdr3_nt: TGTGCCAGCAGGTTGGGGAGGGGATCTAATGAAAAACTGTTTTTT
d_call: NA; clone_size: few; v_call: TRBV6-1; j_call: TRBJ2-7; cdr3_aa: CASSLRTDGKQYF; cdr3_nt: TGTGCCAGCAGTCTGCGGACGGACGGAAAGCAGTACTTC
d_call: NA; clone_size: NA; v_call: TRBV11-2; j_call: TRBJ2-5; cdr3_aa: CASSHLEGPPRETQYF; cdr3_nt: TGTGCCAGCAGCCATCTGGAAGGGCCGCCTCGGGAGACCCAGTACTTC
d_call: NA; clone_size: few; v_call: TRBV12-3/TRBV12-4; j_call: TRBJ2-7; cdr3_aa: CASSEKGGYEQYF; cdr3_nt: TGTGCCAGCAGCGAGAAGGGGGGCTACGAGCAGTACTTC
d_call: NA; clone_size: many; v_call: TRBV18; j_call: TRBJ2-7; cdr3_aa: CASSPWGAEQYF; cdr3_nt: TGTGCCAGCTCACCATGGGGGGCCGAGCAGTACTTC
d_call: NA; clone_size: NA; v_call: TRBV19; j_call: TRBJ1-6; cdr3_aa: CTENSAVHGLHF; cdr3_nt: TGTACCGAGAACAGCGCGGTTCACGGCCTCCACTTT
d_call: NA; clone_size: many; v_call: TRBV15; j_call: TRBJ2-2; cdr3_aa: CATSRDGNTGELFF; cdr3_nt: TGTGCCACCAGCAGAGACGGTAACACCGGGGAGCTGTTTTTT
d_call: TRBD1; clone_size: many; v_call: TRBV12-3/TRBV12-4; j_call: TRBJ1-2; cdr3_aa: CASLAGGNYGYTF; cdr3_nt: TGTGCCAGCTTAGCAGGGGGCAACTATGGCTACACCTTC
d_call: NA; clone_size: few; v_call: TRBV29-1; j_call: TRBJ1-2; cdr3_aa: CSSWEPPGHYGYTF; cdr3_nt: TGCAGCTCCTGGGAGCCCCCTGGTCACTATGGCTACACCTTC
d_call: TRBD1; clone_size: many; v_call: TRBV11-2; j_call: TRBJ2-3; cdr3_aa: CASSSGQQLDTQYF; cdr3_nt: TGTGCCAGCAGCTCGGGACAGCAGTTGGATACGCAGTATTTT
d_call: NA; clone_size: few; v_call: TRBV5-1; j_call: TRBJ1-1; cdr3_aa: CASSLEGFGTEAFF; cdr3_nt: TGCGCCAGCAGCTTGGAAGGGTTTGGAACTGAAGCTTTCTTT
d_call: NA; clone_size: NA; v_call: TRBV2; j_call: TRBJ2-3; cdr3_aa: CASSKGGDTRFPTDTQYF; cdr3_nt: TGTGCCAGCAGCAAGGGGGGTGATACGCGGTTCCCCACAGATACGCAGTATTTT
d_call: NA; clone_size: many; v_call: TRBV5-6; j_call: TRBJ1-2; cdr3_aa: CASSFGRRATYYGYTF; cdr3_nt: TGTGCCAGCAGCTTCGGACGTAGGGCAACGTATTATGGCTACACCTTC
d_call: NA; clone_size: few; v_call: TRBV30; j_call: TRBJ2-2; cdr3_aa: CAQRAGAYTGELFF; cdr3_nt: TGTGCCCAACGGGCGGGGGCCTACACCGGGGAGCTGTTTTTT
d_call: NA; clone_size: few; v_call: TRBV28; j_call: TRBJ1-3; cdr3_aa: CASSNRGAGNTIYF; cdr3_nt: TGTGCCAGCAGTAACCGGGGGGCTGGAAACACCATATATTTT
d_call: TRBD2; clone_size: NA; v_call: TRBV28; j_call: TRBJ2-1; cdr3_aa: CASSSILLAGEYNEQFF; cdr3_nt: TGTGCCAGCAGCTCCATCCTCCTAGCGGGAGAGTACAATGAGCAGTTCTTC
d_call: NA; clone_size: many; v_call: TRBV4-2; j_call: TRBJ2-1; cdr3_aa: CASSQENEQFF; cdr3_nt: TGTGCCAGCAGCCAAGAGAACGAGCAGTTCTTC
d_call: TRBD1; clone_size: few; v_call: TRBV14; j_call: TRBJ1-4; cdr3_aa: CASSQGTGANEKLFF; cdr3_nt: TGTGCCAGCAGCCAGGGGACAGGGGCTAATGAAAAACTGTTTTTT
d_call: NA; clone_size: many; v_call: TRBV12-3/TRBV12-4; j_call: TRBJ2-6; cdr3_aa: CASSLGDGGPGANVLTF; cdr3_nt: TGTGCCAGCAGTTTAGGGGATGGGGGGCCTGGGGCCAACGTCCTGACTTTC
d_call: TRBD1; clone_size: many; v_call: TRBV12-3/TRBV12-4; j_call: TRBJ1-1; cdr3_aa: CASSLEGQLNTEAFF; cdr3_nt: TGTGCCAGCAGTTTGGAGGGACAGCTGAACACTGAAGCTTTCTTT
d_call: TRBD1; clone_size: few; v_call: TRBV3-1; j_call: TRBJ1-6; cdr3_aa: CASSQGDRYNSPLHF; cdr3_nt: TGTGCCAGCAGCCAGGGGGACAGGTATAATTCACCCCTCCACTTT
d_call: NA; clone_size: NA; v_call: TRBV28; j_call: TRBJ2-6; cdr3_aa: CASSVLQSSGANVLTF; cdr3_nt: TGTGCCAGCAGCGTATTACAGAGCTCTGGGGCCAACGTCCTGACTTTC
d_call: TRBD1; clone_size: many; v_call: TRBV20-1; j_call: TRBJ1-2; cdr3_aa: CSARQGAGGYTF; cdr3_nt: TGCAGTGCTAGGCAGGGGGCAGGTGGCTACACCTTC
d_call: NA; clone_size: many; v_call: TRBV7-3; j_call: TRBJ2-7; cdr3_aa: CASSVSNHGEQYF; cdr3_nt: TGTGCCAGCAGCGTCTCGAACCACGGCGAGCAGTACTTC
d_call: NA; clone_size: many; v_call: TRBV12-3/TRBV12-4; j_call: TRBJ1-2; cdr3_aa: CASSTGDRRDGYTF; cdr3_nt: TGTGCCAGCAGTACGGGCGACAGGCGGGATGGCTACACCTTC